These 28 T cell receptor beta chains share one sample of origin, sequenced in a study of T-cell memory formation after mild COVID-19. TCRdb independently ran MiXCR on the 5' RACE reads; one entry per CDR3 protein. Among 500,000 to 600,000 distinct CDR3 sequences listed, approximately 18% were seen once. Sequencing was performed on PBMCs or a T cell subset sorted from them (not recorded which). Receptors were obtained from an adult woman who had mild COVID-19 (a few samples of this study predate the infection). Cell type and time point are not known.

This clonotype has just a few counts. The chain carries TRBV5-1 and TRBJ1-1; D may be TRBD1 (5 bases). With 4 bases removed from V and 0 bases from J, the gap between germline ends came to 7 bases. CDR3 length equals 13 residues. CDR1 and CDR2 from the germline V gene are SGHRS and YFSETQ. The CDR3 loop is CASSPDMNTEAFF. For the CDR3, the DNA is TGCGCCAGCAGCCCGGACATGAACACTGAAGCTTTCTTT.

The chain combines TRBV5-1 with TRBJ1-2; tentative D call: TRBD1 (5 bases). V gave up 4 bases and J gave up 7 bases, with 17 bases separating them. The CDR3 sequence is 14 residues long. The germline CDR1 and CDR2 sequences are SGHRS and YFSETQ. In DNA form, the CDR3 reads TGCGCCAGCAGCCCGGGACTCCCGTCGGGTGGCTACACCTTC. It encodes CASSPGLPSGGYTF.

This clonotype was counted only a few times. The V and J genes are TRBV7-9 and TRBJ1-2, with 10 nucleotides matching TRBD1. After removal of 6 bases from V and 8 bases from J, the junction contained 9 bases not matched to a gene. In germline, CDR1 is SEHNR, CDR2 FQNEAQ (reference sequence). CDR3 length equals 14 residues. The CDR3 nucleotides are TGTGCCAGCAGTCCCTGGGACAGGGGACACGGCTACACCTTC. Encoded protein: CASSPWDRGHGYTF. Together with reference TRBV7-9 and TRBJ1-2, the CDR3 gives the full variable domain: DTGVSQNPRHKITKRGQNVTFRCDPISEHNRLYWYRQTLGQGPEFLTYFQNEAQLEKSRLLSDRFSAERPKGSFSTLEIQRTEQGDSAMYLCASSPWDRGHGYTFGSGTRLTVV.

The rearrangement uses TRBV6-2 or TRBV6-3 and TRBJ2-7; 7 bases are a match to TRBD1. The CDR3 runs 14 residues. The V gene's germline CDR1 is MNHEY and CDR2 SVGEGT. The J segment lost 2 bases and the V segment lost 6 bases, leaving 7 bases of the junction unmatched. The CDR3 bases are TGTGCCAGCAGCACAGGGGAATCTCCCTACGAGCAGTACTTC. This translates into CASSTGESPYEQYF.

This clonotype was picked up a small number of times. CDR3 nucleotides: TGCAGCGTTGGTCGCGGACTAGCGCAAGAGACCCAGTACTTC. Translated, it gives CSVGRGLAQETQYF. The chain recombines TRBV29-1 with TRBJ2-5, with 9 bases fitting TRBD2. This CDR3 region has 14 residues. The junction had 5 bases not matched to a gene; V was cut back by 4 bases and J by 2 bases. Germline loops: CDR1 SQVTM, CDR2 ANQGSEA.

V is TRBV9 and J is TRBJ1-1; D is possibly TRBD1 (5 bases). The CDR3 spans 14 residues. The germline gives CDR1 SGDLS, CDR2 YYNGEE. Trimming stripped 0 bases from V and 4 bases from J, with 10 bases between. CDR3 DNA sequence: TGTGCCAGCAGCGTAGACGGGAGGGGCACTGAAGCTTTCTTT. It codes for CASSVDGRGTEAFF.

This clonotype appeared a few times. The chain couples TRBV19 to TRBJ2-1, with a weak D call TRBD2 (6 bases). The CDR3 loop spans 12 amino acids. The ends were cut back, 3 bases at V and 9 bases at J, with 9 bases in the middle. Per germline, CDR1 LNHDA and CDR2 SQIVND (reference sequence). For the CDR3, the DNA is TGTGCCAGTAGTATGACTAGTTTTGAGCAGTTCTTC. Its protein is CASSMTSFEQFF. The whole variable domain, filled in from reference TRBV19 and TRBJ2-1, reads DGGITQSPKYLFRKEGQNVTLSCEQNLNHDAMYWYRQDPGQGLRLIYYSQIVNDFQKGDIAEGYSVSREKKESFPLTVTSAQKNPTAFYLCASSMTSFEQFFGPGTRLTVL.

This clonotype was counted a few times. The CDR3 spells CASSYSDRAQETQYF. CDR3 bases: TGTGCCAGCAGTTACTCGGACAGGGCACAAGAGACCCAGTACTTC. The V call is TRBV6-6, the J call TRBJ2-5, with 8 positions matching TRBD1. V was pared by 0 bases and J by 2 bases, with 2 bases of the junction left unmatched. This CDR3 has 15 residues. Germline V gene data show CDR1 as MNHNY and CDR2 as SVGAGI (reference sequence).

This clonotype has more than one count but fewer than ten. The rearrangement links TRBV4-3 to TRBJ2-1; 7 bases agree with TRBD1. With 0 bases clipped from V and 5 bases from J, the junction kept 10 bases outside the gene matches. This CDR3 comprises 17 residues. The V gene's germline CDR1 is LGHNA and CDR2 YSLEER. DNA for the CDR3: TGCGCCAGCAGCCAAGATCGGGTAGGGGGCATAAACAATGAGCAGTTCTTC. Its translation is CASSQDRVGGINNEQFF.

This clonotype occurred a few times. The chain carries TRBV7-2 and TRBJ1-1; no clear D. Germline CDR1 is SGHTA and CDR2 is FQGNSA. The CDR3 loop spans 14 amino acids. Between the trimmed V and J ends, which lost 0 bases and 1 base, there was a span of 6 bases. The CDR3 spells CASSLATTNTEAFF. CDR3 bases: TGTGCCAGCAGCTTAGCAACCACGAACACTGAAGCTTTCTTT.

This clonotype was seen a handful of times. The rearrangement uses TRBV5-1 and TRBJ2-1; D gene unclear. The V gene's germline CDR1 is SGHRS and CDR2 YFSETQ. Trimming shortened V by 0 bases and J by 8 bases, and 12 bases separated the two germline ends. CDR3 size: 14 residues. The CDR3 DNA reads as TGCGCCAGCAGCTTGGATGGGTATCCGGATGAGCAGTTCTTC. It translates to CASSLDGYPDEQFF.

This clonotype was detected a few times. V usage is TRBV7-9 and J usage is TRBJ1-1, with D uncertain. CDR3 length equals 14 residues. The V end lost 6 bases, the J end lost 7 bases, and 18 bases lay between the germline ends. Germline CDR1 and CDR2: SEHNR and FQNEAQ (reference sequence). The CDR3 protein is CASRFVSTGNEAFF. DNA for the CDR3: TGTGCCAGCAGGTTCGTCTCAACGGGCAATGAAGCTTTCTTT.

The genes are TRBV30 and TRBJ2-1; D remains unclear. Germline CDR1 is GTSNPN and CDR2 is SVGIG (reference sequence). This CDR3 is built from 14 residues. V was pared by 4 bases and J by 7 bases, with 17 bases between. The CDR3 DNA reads TGTGCCTGGACCGGACGGTGGCGTGAGAATGAGCAGTTCTTC. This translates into CAWTGRWRENEQFF. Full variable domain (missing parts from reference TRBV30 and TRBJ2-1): SQTIHQWPATLVQPVGSPLSLECTVEGTSNPNLYWYRQAAGRGLQLLFYSVGIGQISSEVPQNLSASRPQDRQFILSSKKLLLSDSGFYLCAWTGRWRENEQFFGPGTRLTVL.

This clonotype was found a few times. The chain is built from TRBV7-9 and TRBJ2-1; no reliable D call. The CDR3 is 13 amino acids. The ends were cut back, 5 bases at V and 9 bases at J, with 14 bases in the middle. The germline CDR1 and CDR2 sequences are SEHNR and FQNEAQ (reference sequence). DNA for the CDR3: TGTGCCAGCAGCCGCGCCCCCCTCAGTGAGCAGTTCTTC. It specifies CASSRAPLSEQFF.

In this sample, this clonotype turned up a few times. The CDR3 DNA follows: TGTGCCAGCAGTGAAGCGGGGACACGGGATACGCAGTATTTT. It yields the protein CASSEAGTRDTQYF. This chain joins TRBV2 and TRBJ2-3; a possible D gene is TRBD1 (6 bases). The CDR3 has 14 amino acids. Trimming stripped 0 bases from V and 6 bases from J, with 10 bases between. Germline V gene lookup returns CDR1 SNHLY and CDR2 FYNNEI. Full variable domain (outside the CDR3, taken from reference TRBV2 and TRBJ2-3): EPEVTQTPSHQVTQMGQEVILRCVPISNHLYFYWYRQILGQKVEFLVSFYNNEISEKSEIFDDQFSVERPDGSNFTLKIRSTKLEDSAMYFCASSEAGTRDTQYFGPGTRLTVL.

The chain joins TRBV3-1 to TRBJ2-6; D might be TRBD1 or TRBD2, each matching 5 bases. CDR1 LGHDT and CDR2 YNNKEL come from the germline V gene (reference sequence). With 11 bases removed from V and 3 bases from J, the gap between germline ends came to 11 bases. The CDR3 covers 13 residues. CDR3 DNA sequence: TGTGCCCGACGAGGGGTTGGGGCCAACGTCCTGACTTTC. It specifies CARRGVGANVLTF.

CDR3 sequence reads: CAWSPYSSGNTIYF. The CDR3 coding sequence is TGTGCCTGGAGCCCCTATAGCTCTGGAAACACCATATATTTT. The chain recombines TRBV30 with TRBJ1-3; D not resolved. CDR1 GTSNPN and CDR2 SVGIG come from the germline V gene (reference sequence). The CDR3 has 14 residues. Trimming left V 3 bases short and J 0 bases short, with 9 bases between.

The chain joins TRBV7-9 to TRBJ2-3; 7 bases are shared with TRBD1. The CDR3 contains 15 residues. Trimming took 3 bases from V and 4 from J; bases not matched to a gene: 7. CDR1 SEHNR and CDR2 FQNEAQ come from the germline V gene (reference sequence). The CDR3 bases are TGTGCCAGCAGCTTTGACAGGGACGGGCCAGATACGCAGTATTTT. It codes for CASSFDRDGPDTQYF.

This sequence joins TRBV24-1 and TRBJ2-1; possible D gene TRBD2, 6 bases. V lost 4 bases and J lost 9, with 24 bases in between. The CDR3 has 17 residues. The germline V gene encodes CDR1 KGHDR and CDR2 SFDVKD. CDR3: CATSDPRRGTGKSEQFF. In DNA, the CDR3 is TGTGCCACCAGTGACCCCAGGAGGGGTACAGGTAAGAGTGAGCAGTTCTTC.

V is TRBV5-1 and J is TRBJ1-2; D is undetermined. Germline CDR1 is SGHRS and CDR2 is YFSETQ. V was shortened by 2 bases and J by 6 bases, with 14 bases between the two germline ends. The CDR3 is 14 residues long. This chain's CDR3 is CASSFTGERHGYTF. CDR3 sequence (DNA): TGCGCCAGCAGCTTTACCGGGGAAAGGCATGGCTACACCTTC.

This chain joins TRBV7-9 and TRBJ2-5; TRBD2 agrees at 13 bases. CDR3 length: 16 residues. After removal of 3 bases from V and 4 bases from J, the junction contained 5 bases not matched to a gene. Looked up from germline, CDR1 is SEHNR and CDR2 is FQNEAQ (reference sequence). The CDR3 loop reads CASSFGTSGIPETQYF. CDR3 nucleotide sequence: TGTGCCAGCAGCTTTGGGACTAGCGGGATCCCAGAGACCCAGTACTTC.

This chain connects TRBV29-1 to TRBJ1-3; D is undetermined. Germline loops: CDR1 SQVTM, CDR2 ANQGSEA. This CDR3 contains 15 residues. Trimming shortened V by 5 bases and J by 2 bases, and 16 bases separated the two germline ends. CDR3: CSVKENQWAGNTIYF. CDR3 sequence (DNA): TGCAGCGTTAAGGAAAATCAGTGGGCTGGAAACACCATATATTTT.

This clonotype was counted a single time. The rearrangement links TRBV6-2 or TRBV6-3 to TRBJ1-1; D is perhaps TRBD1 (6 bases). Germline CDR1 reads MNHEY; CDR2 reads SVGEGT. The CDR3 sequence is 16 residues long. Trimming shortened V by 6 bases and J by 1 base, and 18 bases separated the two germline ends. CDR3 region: CASRPDRTKRNTEAFF. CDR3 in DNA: TGTGCCAGCAGACCAGACAGGACTAAGAGGAACACTGAAGCTTTCTTT.

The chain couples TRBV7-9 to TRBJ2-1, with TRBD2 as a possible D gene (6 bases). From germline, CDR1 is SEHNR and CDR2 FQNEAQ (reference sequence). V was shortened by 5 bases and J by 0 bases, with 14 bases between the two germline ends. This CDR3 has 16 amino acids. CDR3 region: CASSPGAGISYNEQFF. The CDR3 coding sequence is TGTGCCAGCAGCCCCGGGGCGGGAATCTCCTACAATGAGCAGTTCTTC.

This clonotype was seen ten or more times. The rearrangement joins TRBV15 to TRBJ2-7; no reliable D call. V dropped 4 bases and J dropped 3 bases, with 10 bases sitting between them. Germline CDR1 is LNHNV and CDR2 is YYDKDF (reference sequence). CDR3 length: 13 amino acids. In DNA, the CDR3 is TGTGCCACCAGCATTTCTGGGATCTACGAGCAGTACTTC. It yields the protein CATSISGIYEQYF.

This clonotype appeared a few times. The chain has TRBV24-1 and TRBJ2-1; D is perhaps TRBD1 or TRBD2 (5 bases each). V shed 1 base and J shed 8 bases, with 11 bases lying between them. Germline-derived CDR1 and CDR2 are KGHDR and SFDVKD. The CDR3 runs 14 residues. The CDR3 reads CATSDFWGSDEQFF. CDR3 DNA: TGTGCCACCAGTGATTTTTGGGGGAGCGATGAGCAGTTCTTC.

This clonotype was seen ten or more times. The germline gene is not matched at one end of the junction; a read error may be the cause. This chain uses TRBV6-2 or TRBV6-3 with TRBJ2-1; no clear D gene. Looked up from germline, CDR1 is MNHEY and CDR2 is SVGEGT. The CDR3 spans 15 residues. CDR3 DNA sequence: TGTGCCAGCAGTGACTCCTTATCCTCCTACAATGAGCAGTTCTTC. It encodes CASSDSLSSYNEQFF.

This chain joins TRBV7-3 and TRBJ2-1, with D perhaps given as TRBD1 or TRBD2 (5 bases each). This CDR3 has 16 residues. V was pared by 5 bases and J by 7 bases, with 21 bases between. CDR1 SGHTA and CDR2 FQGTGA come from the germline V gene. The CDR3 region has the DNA TGTGCCAGCAGCCCCTCGGGGCGAGGGGCCCTAAATGAGCAGTTCTTC. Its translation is CASSPSGRGALNEQFF.